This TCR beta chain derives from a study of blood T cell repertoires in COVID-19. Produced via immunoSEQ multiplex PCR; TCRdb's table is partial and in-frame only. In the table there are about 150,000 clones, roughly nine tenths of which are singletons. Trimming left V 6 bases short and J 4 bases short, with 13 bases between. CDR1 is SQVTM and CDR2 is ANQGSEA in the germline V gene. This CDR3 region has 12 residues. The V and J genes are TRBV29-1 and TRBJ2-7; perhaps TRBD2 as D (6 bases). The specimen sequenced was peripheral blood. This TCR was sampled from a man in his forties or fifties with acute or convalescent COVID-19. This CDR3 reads CSVKTGGYEQYF. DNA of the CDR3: TGCAGCGTGAAAACTGGGGGGTACGAGCAGTACTTC.